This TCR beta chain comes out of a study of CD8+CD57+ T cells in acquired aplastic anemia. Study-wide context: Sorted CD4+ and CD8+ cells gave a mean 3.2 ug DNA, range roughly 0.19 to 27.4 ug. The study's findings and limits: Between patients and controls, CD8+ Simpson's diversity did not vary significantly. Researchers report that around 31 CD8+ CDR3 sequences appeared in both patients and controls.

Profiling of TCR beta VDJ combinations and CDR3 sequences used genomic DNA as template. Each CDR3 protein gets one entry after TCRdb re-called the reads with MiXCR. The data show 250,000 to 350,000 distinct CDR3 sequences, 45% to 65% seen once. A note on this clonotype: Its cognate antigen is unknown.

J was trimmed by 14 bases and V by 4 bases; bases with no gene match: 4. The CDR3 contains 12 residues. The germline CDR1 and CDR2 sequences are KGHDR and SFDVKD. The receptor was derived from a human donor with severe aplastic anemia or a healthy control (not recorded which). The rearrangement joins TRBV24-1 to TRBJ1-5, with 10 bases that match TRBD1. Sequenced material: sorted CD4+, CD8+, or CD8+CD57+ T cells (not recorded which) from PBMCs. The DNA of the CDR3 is TGTGCCACCAGTGACGACAGGGGGCTCGAGCATTTT. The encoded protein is CATSDDRGLEHF.